The 31 T cell receptor beta chains listed next were all sequenced from one sample in a study of T-cell reconstitution after alpha-beta-depleted transplantation in children. General study points: Counts and diversity of T cells one year after transplant came mostly from newly produced T cells.

Library preparation (for TCRbeta) was performed with unique molecular identifiers. One entry per CDR3 protein, called by TCRdb with MiXCR from the PCR reads. Among fewer than 350,000 distinct CDR3 sequences listed, around 7.1% were seen once. No antigen has been identified for these receptors. Sequencing was performed on peripheral blood, taken 360 days after TCRalphabeta/CD19-depleted stem cell transplant. The receptors come from a female patient aged 2 to 10 who had a stem cell transplant for Fanconi anemia, so the T cells may come from the graft donor.

This clonotype has ten or more counts. V is TRBV7-9 and J is TRBJ2-1, with TRBD1 matching 7 bases. Germline CDR1 and CDR2: SEHNR and FQNEAQ (reference sequence). The junction had 5 bases not matched to a gene; V was cut back by 6 bases and J by 0 bases. The CDR3 length is 15 residues. The CDR3, as DNA: TGTGCCAGCAGTCGTGCAGGGGGCTCCTACAATGAGCAGTTCTTC. Protein sequence: CASSRAGGSYNEQFF.

This clonotype was seen a handful of times. The gene calls are TRBV4-1 and TRBJ2-3, with 8 bases aligning to TRBD1. J gave up 7 bases and V 0 bases, and 3 bases lay outside the gene matches. The germline V gene encodes CDR1 MGHRA and CDR2 YSYEKL. The CDR3 spans 14 residues. Here the CDR3 DNA reads TGCGCCAGCAGCCAAGACAGGGGGCTGAATACGCAGTATTTT. The encoded protein is CASSQDRGLNTQYF.

This clonotype was detected ten times or more. V is TRBV9 and J is TRBJ2-1; TRBD2 aligns across 7 bases. CDR1 and CDR2 (germline): SGDLS, YYNGEE. The CDR3 totals 15 residues. J lost 5 bases, V lost 0 bases, and 5 bases had no gene match. CDR3 in DNA: TGTGCCAGCAGCGTAGCGGGAGGAGAGAACAATGAGCAGTTCTTC. It translates to CASSVAGGENNEQFF.

J is TRBJ1-5 and V is TRBV5-1; D is uncertain. The CDR3 has 13 residues. V was shortened by 4 bases and J by 7 bases, with 12 bases between the two germline ends. Germline loops: CDR1 SGHRS, CDR2 YFSETQ. Written as DNA, the CDR3 is TGCGCCAGCAGCATTTCCGACGGGCAGCCCCAGCATTTT. Its protein product is CASSISDGQPQHF.

The chain is built from TRBV10-3 and TRBJ2-6; D not resolved. The CDR3 spans 16 residues. Germline CDR1 ENHRY, CDR2 SYGVKD. Trimming shortened V by 4 bases and J by 0 bases, and 10 bases separated the two germline ends. The chain's CDR3 is CAISARQASGANVLTF. The CDR3 DNA follows: TGTGCCATCAGTGCCCGACAAGCCTCTGGGGCCAACGTCCTGACTTTC.

This clonotype was detected ten times or more. The genes are TRBV4-2 and TRBJ2-1; 9 nucleotides line up with TRBD2. With 4 bases clipped from V and 7 bases from J, the junction kept 2 bases outside the gene matches. Germline V gene lookup returns CDR1 LGHNA and CDR2 YNFKEQ. CDR3 length equals 13 residues. The CDR3 region is CASSPSGRNEQFF. CDR3 DNA: TGTGCCAGCAGCCCCAGCGGGAGGAATGAGCAGTTCTTC.

This clonotype was seen many times. V usage is TRBV4-2 and J usage is TRBJ1-5; 9 bases are a match to TRBD1. Losses at the gene ends were 3 bases for V and 3 bases for J; bases not matched to a gene: 3. Looked up from germline, CDR1 is LGHNA and CDR2 is YNFKEQ. CDR3 length equals 15 residues. CDR3 in amino acids: CASSQGTGPNQPQHF. The CDR3 DNA sequence: TGTGCCAGCAGCCAGGGGACAGGGCCCAATCAGCCCCAGCATTTT.

This clonotype was picked up a small number of times. The chain carries TRBV5-1 and TRBJ2-2; 10 bases are a match to TRBD1. This CDR3 contains 16 residues. J gave up 1 base and V 3 bases, and 3 bases lay outside the gene matches. The germline gives CDR1 SGHRS, CDR2 YFSETQ. Written as DNA, the CDR3 is TGCGCCAGCAGCTCACGGGACAGGGGGAACACCGGGGAGCTGTTTTTT. Amino acid sequence: CASSSRDRGNTGELFF.

This clonotype showed up many times. The gene calls are TRBV2 and TRBJ1-4, with a weak D call TRBD1 (5 bases). Germline V lookup: CDR1 SNHLY, CDR2 FYNNEI. The CDR3 consists of 14 residues. V lost 7 bases and J lost 3, with 12 bases in between. CDR3 in amino acids: CASMAGRSNEKLFF. CDR3 nucleotides: TGTGCCAGCATGGCAGGGCGGTCTAATGAAAAACTGTTTTTT.

This clonotype was observed many times. The chain has TRBV12-3 or TRBV12-4 and TRBJ2-5, with D possibly being TRBD1 (6 bases). Trimming left V 3 bases short and J 5 bases short, with 16 bases between. The CDR3 extends over 15 amino acids. CDR3 in DNA: TGTGCCAGCAGTTTTCATCGCAGGGGAGAGGAGACCCAGTACTTC. Amino acid sequence: CASSFHRRGEETQYF.

Comments on this clonotype: A clone one base away is much larger, so this may be a read error. This CDR3 is missing its conserved last phenylalanine or tryptophan, likely due to a read error. This chain connects TRBV11-2 to TRBJ1-2, with D perhaps TRBD1 (6 bases). The germline V gene encodes CDR1 SGHAT and CDR2 FQNNGV. Trimming pared 1 base from V and 4 bases from J, leaving 13 bases between. The CDR3 spans 15 residues. CDR3 region: CASSLGGGTSYGYTC. The CDR3 region has the DNA TGTGCCAGCAGCTTAGGAGGGGGGACTTCCTATGGCTACACCTGC.

This clonotype has ten or more counts. The chain uses TRBV12-3 or TRBV12-4 and TRBJ2-1; no clear D gene. The CDR3 sequence is 15 residues long. V was pared by 6 bases and J by 9 bases, with 21 bases between. CDR3 sequence (DNA): TGTGCCAGCAGCCGCCAGACTTCGGGTGTAAGTGAGCAGTTCTTC. Residues: CASSRQTSGVSEQFF.

This clonotype was detected ten times or more. This chain joins TRBV29-1 and TRBJ2-1, with D tentatively TRBD2 (6 bases). This CDR3 comprises 14 residues. V lost 4 bases and J 8 bases, leaving 18 bases between the germline ends. Germline CDR1 reads SQVTM; CDR2 reads ANQGSEA. CDR3 loop: CSVGISGVYDEQFF. The CDR3 DNA reads TGCAGCGTTGGTATTAGCGGCGTTTACGATGAGCAGTTCTTC.

This clonotype has a count of ten or more. The chain has TRBV9 and TRBJ2-1; unclear D gene. The germline gives CDR1 SGDLS, CDR2 YYNGEE. This CDR3 spans 13 amino acids. V shed 0 bases and J shed 9 bases, with 10 bases lying between them. CDR3 sequence: CASSVVPAGEQFF. The CDR3 bases are TGTGCCAGCAGCGTAGTTCCGGCTGGTGAGCAGTTCTTC.

This rearrangement joins TRBV7-2 to TRBJ1-5; no clear D gene. This CDR3 region has 15 residues. CDR1 and CDR2 (germline): SGHTA, FQGNSA. Trimming removed 1 base at V and 8 bases at J, with 15 bases between. In DNA form, the CDR3 reads TGTGCCAGCAGCTTAGGACGCGGGGTTTGGGAGCCCCAGCATTTT. Translation gives CASSLGRGVWEPQHF. The full variable domain, rest sourced from reference TRBV7-2 and TRBJ1-5, is GAGVSQSPSNKVTEKGKDVELRCDPISGHTALYWYRQSLGQGLEFLIYFQGNSAPDKSGLPSDRFSAERTGGSVSTLTIQRTQQEDSAVYLCASSLGRGVWEPQHFGDGTRLSIL.

The sample holds a few counts of this clonotype. This sequence joins TRBV6-2 or TRBV6-3 and TRBJ2-7; D not resolved. The germline V gene has CDR1 MNHEY and CDR2 SVGEGT. Trimming removed 4 bases from V and 2 bases from J, with 6 bases in between. The CDR3 runs to 12 residues. This chain's CDR3 is CASSSLPYEQYV. In nucleotides, the CDR3 is TGTGCCAGCAGTTCGCTTCCCTACGAGCAGTACGTC.

The genes are TRBV7-2 and TRBJ2-3, with 7 bases identical to TRBD1. CDR1 is SGHTA, CDR2 FQGNSA, per germline. The V gene end was trimmed by 2 bases and the J gene end by 1 base; junction bases not matched to a gene: 3. The CDR3 totals 15 residues. In nucleotides, the CDR3 is TGTGCCAGCAGCTTAAAGGGGGCCGGCACAGATACGCAGTATTTT. Protein sequence: CASSLKGAGTDTQYF.

A few counts support this clonotype. The gene calls are TRBV20-1 and TRBJ1-1; D is unresolved. Germline V gene lookup returns CDR1 DFQATT and CDR2 SNEGSKA (reference sequence). CDR3 length: 14 residues. V was cut by 0 bases and J by 0 bases, with 8 bases left in between. CDR3 sequence reads: CSAREAQLNTEAFF. In DNA, the CDR3 is TGCAGTGCTAGAGAGGCACAGCTGAACACTGAAGCTTTCTTT.

This clonotype was picked up many times. This chain uses TRBV7-3 with TRBJ2-1, with 10 nucleotides matching TRBD2. CDR1 and CDR2 (germline): SGHTA, FQGTGA. The length of the CDR3 is 16 residues. The junction had 12 bases not matched to a gene; V was cut back by 5 bases and J by 8 bases. CDR3 in amino acids: CASSPLMTSGLDEQFF. Here the CDR3 DNA reads TGTGCCAGCAGCCCACTAATGACTAGCGGGTTGGATGAGCAGTTCTTC.

This clonotype appeared many times. The chain uses TRBV5-1 and TRBJ2-7; 7 bases agree with TRBD1. The germline CDR1 and CDR2 sequences are SGHRS and YFSETQ. After removal of 4 bases from V and 3 bases from J, the junction contained 10 bases not matched to a gene. The CDR3 length is 15 residues. CDR3 nucleotide sequence: TGCGCCAGCAGCGGAACGGGACAGCTTTACTACGAGCAGTACTTC. The encoded protein is CASSGTGQLYYEQYF.

This clonotype was detected ten times or more. The CDR3 region is CSARDQRGGGTGELFF. CDR3 nucleotide sequence: TGCAGTGCTAGAGATCAGCGGGGGGGCGGTACCGGGGAGCTGTTTTTT. This chain uses TRBV20-1 with TRBJ2-2; 10 bases line up with TRBD2. The junction had 6 bases not matched to a gene; V was cut back by 0 bases and J by 5 bases. Germline values: CDR1 DFQATT, CDR2 SNEGSKA (reference sequence). The CDR3 covers 16 residues.

This clonotype was seen more than once but under ten times. The chain uses TRBV6-2 or TRBV6-3 and TRBJ2-3; a possible D gene is TRBD2 (6 bases). With 6 bases removed from V and 2 bases from J, the gap between germline ends came to 15 bases. The CDR3 consists of 15 residues. Looked up from germline, CDR1 is MNHEY and CDR2 is SVGEGT. The CDR3 DNA reads as TGTGCCAGCAGAGACCCCCGGGGGAACACAGATACGCAGTATTTT. Its protein product is CASRDPRGNTDTQYF.

The chain is built from TRBV6-1 and TRBJ2-3, with a possible D match to TRBD2 (6 bases). Germline V gives CDR1 MNHNS, CDR2 SASEGT. This CDR3 comprises 13 residues. V lost 8 bases and J lost 0, with 9 bases in between. In nucleotides, the CDR3 is TGTGCCAGCGGGACTCCAAGCACAGATACGCAGTATTTT. Its translation is CASGTPSTDTQYF.

In its sample, this clonotype was seen a few times. The rearrangement joins TRBV20-1 to TRBJ2-7; the match to TRBD1 covers 9 bases. The CDR3 spans 16 residues. Trimming cost V 2 bases and J 0 bases; bases outside gene matches: 8. The germline gives CDR1 DFQATT, CDR2 SNEGSKA (reference sequence). CDR3 loop: CSARMPGDRASYEQYV. CDR3 sequence (DNA): TGCAGTGCTAGAATGCCGGGGGACAGGGCCTCCTACGAGCAGTACGTC.

This clonotype was detected many times. V gene TRBV25-1 combines with J gene TRBJ2-1; TRBD1 aligns across 8 bases. The CDR3 consists of 17 residues. Germline CDR1 is MGHDK and CDR2 is SYGVNS. V was clipped by 4 bases and J by 2 bases; unmatched bases: 10. As DNA, the CDR3 is TGTGCCAGCAGTGTAAACGGGGACAGGAACCCCTACAATGAGCAGTTCTTC. Translating gives CASSVNGDRNPYNEQFF.

At least ten counts were recorded for this clonotype. The rearrangement links TRBV7-2 to TRBJ2-1, with D possibly TRBD1 on 6 matching bases. The ends were cut back, 3 bases at V and 0 bases at J, with 21 bases in the middle. Germline V CDR1 and CDR2: SGHTA, FQGNSA. This CDR3 is built from 19 residues. CDR3 bases: TGTGCCAGCAGCTTGCGGTCACACAGGGAAACGAGCTCCTACAATGAGCAGTTCTTC. Its protein product is CASSLRSHRETSSYNEQFF.

The rearrangement joins TRBV6-5 to TRBJ1-5; 9 bases agree with TRBD1. Germline assignment: CDR1 MNHEY and CDR2 SVGAGI. J gave up 0 bases and V 5 bases, and 5 bases lay outside the gene matches. CDR3 length: 16 amino acids. The CDR3 nucleotides read TGTGCCAGCAGTCGGGGACAGGGACTTAGCAATCAGCCCCAGCATTTT. Translated, it gives CASSRGQGLSNQPQHF.

This clonotype was counted only a few times. This chain uses TRBV2 with TRBJ1-2; TRBD1 agrees at 8 bases. Trimming at V came to 10 bases and at J to 7 bases, leaving 11 bases not matched to a gene. The CDR3 consists of 13 residues. Per the germline V gene, CDR1 is SNHLY and CDR2 is FYNNEI. Here the CDR3 reads CANGQGRHPGYTF. In DNA form, the CDR3 reads TGTGCCAACGGACAGGGTCGCCACCCTGGCTACACCTTC.

This clonotype came up a few times. V usage is TRBV7-2 and J usage is TRBJ1-4; D unresolved. Germline loops: CDR1 SGHTA, CDR2 FQGNSA. The V and J ends lost 3 bases and 4 bases respectively, with 15 bases between them. The CDR3 is made up of 16 amino acids. The CDR3 here is CASSFTPGNLNEKLFF. The DNA of the CDR3 is TGTGCCAGCAGCTTTACCCCGGGGAATCTTAATGAAAAACTGTTTTTT.

This clonotype was counted between two and nine times. The chain is built from TRBV5-5 and TRBJ2-3, with D perhaps being TRBD1 or TRBD2 (6 bases each). The length of the CDR3 is 16 residues. V lost 2 bases and J lost 1, with 14 bases in between. Germline V lookup: CDR1 SGHKS, CDR2 YYEKEE (reference sequence). The CDR3 is CASSFKGGARTDTQYF. CDR3 coding DNA: TGTGCCAGCAGCTTCAAGGGGGGAGCTCGCACAGATACGCAGTATTTT.

This clonotype was counted at least ten times. DNA for the CDR3: TGCGCCAGCAGCCAAGATATACTCACAGTTGGGCTGTTTTTT. Residues: CASSQDILTVGLFF. V and J are TRBV4-3 and TRBJ2-2; D uncertain. Trimming removed 0 bases at V and 13 bases at J, with 15 bases between. CDR3 length equals 14 residues. The V gene's germline CDR1 is LGHNA and CDR2 YSLEER.